These T cell receptor beta chains were read from a single sample in a study of T cell responses to AZD1222 COVID-19 vaccine. Data came from immunoSEQ multiplex PCR; TCRdb stores just in-frame clones and leaves some out. The sample has 95,000 to 130,000 clones, over 75% seen once. The source material was peripheral blood, sampled on day 0 of AZD1222 vaccination. These receptors were taken from an adult in good health. The CDR3 runs from the conserved cysteine through the conserved F or W.

v_gene: TRBV14; j_gene: TRBJ1-2; CDR3aa: CASSQAGANYGYTF
v_gene: TRBV30; j_gene: TRBJ2-1; CDR3aa: CAWSALTGNEQFF
v_gene: TRBV24-1; j_gene: TRBJ2-1; CDR3aa: CATEAGGGNEQFF
v_gene: TRBV11-3; j_gene: TRBJ1-1; CDR3aa: CASSLNPGSMNTEAFF
v_gene: TRBV30; j_gene: TRBJ1-4; CDR3aa: CAWSVGGGEKLFF
v_gene: TRBV4-1; j_gene: TRBJ1-2; CDR3aa: CASSQEGKLNYGYTF
v_gene: TRBV4-1; j_gene: TRBJ2-2; CDR3aa: CASSQANREGTGELFF
v_gene: TRBV7-9; j_gene: TRBJ1-5; CDR3aa: CASSPGTGLQPQHF
v_gene: TRBV20-1; j_gene: TRBJ2-1; CDR3aa: CSASGVASGYNEQFF
v_gene: TRBV7-9; j_gene: TRBJ1-5; CDR3aa: CASSLGTDQPQHF
v_gene: TRBV28; j_gene: TRBJ1-6; CDR3aa: CASGQTGPHNSPLHF
v_gene: TRBV18; j_gene: TRBJ2-5; CDR3aa: CASSVAFEETQYF
v_gene: TRBV27; j_gene: TRBJ1-2; CDR3aa: CASSPLTGDGYTF